This T cell receptor beta chain was sequenced for a study of shared clonotypes between healthy human individuals. Study-level points and caveats: Among non-shared clonotypes, generation probabilities were lower than among those shared by all four donors. The low donor count limited represented genetic and exposure-history diversity. Clonotype sharing among the donors was expected to vary with sequencing depth.

Germline V gene data show CDR1 as MGHDK and CDR2 as SYGVNS. The CDR3 sequence is 15 residues long. With 3 bases removed from V and 2 bases from J, the gap between germline ends came to 11 bases. Per the original methods: Filtering differed since immunoSEQ provided only junctions, with no quality scores. Profiled with immunoSEQ multiplex PCR; TCRdb holds only in-frame clones, not every one. V and J calls and clone size are copied from that table; D and trimming were computed from the DNA. The profile shows 2 million to 2.5 million clones, 85% to 95% of them singletons. About this clone: Its antigen is not known.

The sample consisted of naive CD4+ T cells from PBMCs. Noted subset: CD45RA+ positively selected. This clonotype was sampled from a man between 18 and 35 years old in good health. Some clones in this sample may be carry-over from other donors' samples. This chain uses TRBV25-1 with TRBJ2-1; D is undetermined. DNA of the CDR3: TGTGCCAGCAGTGAGTCTGGCAAGACCTACAATGAGCAGTTCTTC. Protein: CASSESGKTYNEQFF.